This T cell receptor beta chain came from a study of T cells in localized non-small cell lung cancer. Produced via immunoSEQ multiplex PCR; TCRdb's table is partial and in-frame only. Of more than 11,000 clones listed, around 90% are singletons. The starting material was peripheral blood mononuclear cells, obtained before any cancer treatment. The TCR sequence derives from a man aged 35-69 years with stage III lung adenocarcinoma.

The CDR3 sequence is CASSYDWVDNEQFF. CDR3 DNA: TGTGCCAGCAGTTACGATTGGGTCGACAATGAGCAGTTCTTC. J is TRBJ2-1 and V is TRBV11-2; D uncertain. In germline, CDR1 is SGHAT, CDR2 FQNNGV. Trimming stripped 6 bases from V and 5 bases from J, with 14 bases between. This CDR3 contains 14 residues.